This is a list of T cell receptor beta chains from one sample in a study of T cells expressing NK-cell markers. TCRdb reanalyzed the 5' RACE reads and collapses them to one entry per CDR3 protein, without DNA. The table gives over 350,000 distinct CDR3 sequences; the top ten clones make up about 11% of it. The sequencing input was blood T cells: a sorted CD56 or NKG2C T cell subset, CD4+ or CD8+ T cells, or bulk PBMC T cells (not recorded which). The receptors originated from a woman between 45 and 65 years old in good health. Both conserved end residues are part of each CDR3. Each record gives: V gene, J gene, CDR3 protein.

v_gene: TRBV4-1
j_gene: TRBJ1-4
CDR3aa: CASSLDDPRTGPTFNEKLFF

v_gene: TRBV7-9
j_gene: TRBJ1-2
CDR3aa: CASRPTGNYGYTF

v_gene: TRBV5-1
j_gene: TRBJ2-5
CDR3aa: CASSLAGLPGLGGTQYF

v_gene: TRBV5-6
j_gene: TRBJ2-5
CDR3aa: CASSLVAAHQETQYF

v_gene: TRBV4-2
j_gene: TRBJ2-1
CDR3aa: CASSPRGGGREQFF

v_gene: TRBV12-3/TRBV12-4
j_gene: TRBJ1-4
CDR3aa: CASSLRAGLNEKLFF

v_gene: TRBV15
j_gene: TRBJ1-5
CDR3aa: CATSRDPGGNQPQHF

v_gene: TRBV29-1
j_gene: TRBJ1-1
CDR3aa: CSADGRLNTEAFF

v_gene: TRBV6-5
j_gene: TRBJ2-7
CDR3aa: CASTKGGSLREQYF

v_gene: TRBV28
j_gene: TRBJ2-2
CDR3aa: CATPRGTGELFF

v_gene: TRBV20-1
j_gene: TRBJ1-2
CDR3aa: CSASVPGSNYGYTF

v_gene: TRBV5-1
j_gene: TRBJ2-3
CDR3aa: CASRLLADSTDTQYF

v_gene: TRBV19
j_gene: TRBJ2-2
CDR3aa: CASIPQGAHSFTGELFF

v_gene: TRBV2
j_gene: TRBJ2-2
CDR3aa: CASEDRGRSTGELFF

v_gene: TRBV3-1
j_gene: TRBJ2-7
CDR3aa: CASSQDTGREQYF

v_gene: TRBV20-1
j_gene: TRBJ2-7
CDR3aa: CSASPGTSGTQQYF

v_gene: TRBV5-1
j_gene: TRBJ2-1
CDR3aa: CASSLLQGGEQFF

v_gene: TRBV12-3/TRBV12-4
j_gene: TRBJ1-6
CDR3aa: CASSRAPTRSPLHF

v_gene: TRBV5-5
j_gene: TRBJ1-2
CDR3aa: CASSLAHLTAGGGGYTF

v_gene: TRBV12-3/TRBV12-4
j_gene: TRBJ2-5
CDR3aa: CASSLIGGTQYF

v_gene: TRBV11-2
j_gene: TRBJ2-7
CDR3aa: CASSLPPRSYEQYF

v_gene: TRBV5-1
j_gene: TRBJ2-1
CDR3aa: CASRPQEGSYNEQFF

v_gene: TRBV12-3/TRBV12-4
j_gene: TRBJ2-7
CDR3aa: CASSPLTAGVIYEQYF

v_gene: TRBV5-1
j_gene: TRBJ2-2
CDR3aa: CASSLWQANTGELFF

v_gene: TRBV5-1
j_gene: TRBJ1-1
CDR3aa: CASSLGQGMVTEAFF

v_gene: TRBV5-1
j_gene: TRBJ2-2
CDR3aa: CASSLEGSRNTGELFF

v_gene: TRBV19
j_gene: TRBJ1-1
CDR3aa: CASTDPFTEAFF

v_gene: TRBV29-1
j_gene: TRBJ2-1
CDR3aa: CSVGGLAGVVNEQFF